This T cell receptor (beta chain) is drawn from a study of cytomegalovirus exposure and HLA in healthy donors (dated by TCRdb to about 2017). Looking at the study overall: In an earlier analysis of some 550 of the donors, 250 to 350 Gb of sequence data and 90 million to 120 million unique TCR beta sequences from 150 million to 200 million T cells were reported. Rather than using new phenotypic data, the later analysis identified candidate immune exposures from TCR beta sequences and from how often those sequences occurred across donors. In addition to the first cohort of around 670 subjects, a separate validation cohort of around 110 different subjects was used. Typing coverage differed by locus: A, B, C, DRB1 and DQB1 were typed in roughly 620-640 donors, DQA1 in roughly 510, DPA1 in nearly 610, and DPB1 in around 440. The study was designed to test whether signatures of past pathogen exposure could be identified by cataloging public T cell receptors. Across 398 genotyped donors of the cohort, an average of roughly 250,000 unique TCR beta nucleotide sequences per donor were sequenced, and around 19% of those sequences were non-productive. Of the roughly 400 genotyped donors, about 80% fell in the genetic ancestry cluster associated with self-reported Caucasian donors. Class I and class II HLA loci were covered by the typing at four-digit resolution. The study profiled the T cell repertoires of hundreds of subjects by immunosequencing and related them to cytomegalovirus serostatus. To decide whether each TCR beta V gene segment behaved as functional or pseudogenic, an earlier analysis of some 570 of the donors relied on high-throughput TCR beta sequencing. Donor age, sex, ethnicity and CMV serostatus were collected together with the repertoire data. Every repertoire in the discovery cohort had been generated on one and the same sequencing platform. A later genetic analysis used genome-wide SNP genotypes for about three fifths of the roughly 700 donors, treating that subset as a discovery cohort. Because of strong linkage in the cohort, a few DR-DQ haplotypes were treated as single units for association and clustering. An early release covering roughly 600 HLA-typed donors comprised 300 to 350 gigabases of sequencing data and approximately 85 million unique TCR sequences. The study combined high-throughput TCR immunosequencing, statistical association of individual TCRs with disease status, and machine learning to predict cytomegalovirus infection status. A later analysis re-analyzed previously published TCR beta repertoires from 650 to 800 donors and added high-resolution HLA genotyping to study TCR occurrence patterns.

The CDR3 sequence holds 15 residues, the cysteine and phenylalanine included. Only the CDR3 portion is preserved as DNA: 45 bases, with reading frame beginning at the first base. CDR1 and CDR2 are drawn from the germline V gene: WSHSY, SAAADI. Here V drops 1 base and J drops 5 bases, and the junction holds 4 bases not matched to any gene. The cohort consisted of fewer than 700 healthy bone marrow donors. At the time of sampling, every cohort member was nominally healthy, though immune exposures that went unrecorded were likely present. The donor was CMV seronegative and was included in the group of around 320 seronegative cohort members. A peripheral blood sample was provided by each donor, and peripheral blood mononuclear cells were used for TCR beta sequencing. Genomic DNA extraction from the blood cell samples was performed with the Qiagen DNeasy Blood Extraction Kit. Note on this clone: No cognate antigen has been identified for it. The input lacks base qualities; no much larger clone sits a single base away.

Overall results and qualifications from the work: In vitro tests confirmed that a few of the cytomegalovirus-associated TCR beta chains recognize cytomegalovirus antigens. A total of about 180 TCR beta chains were listed by the study as associated with cytomegalovirus. Only TCR beta chains were sequenced in this cohort, and the absence of alpha or paired-chain data limited detectable features. Linkage disequilibrium might explain the correlated functional status among segregating V segments, but an unknown experimental factor could not be excluded. The only immune exposure information available for the cohort was CMV serostatus. An earlier analysis of 450 to 750 of the donors showed that most TCR beta V segments appeared in productive rearrangements either about 87% or about 30% of the time, which broadly matched IMGT annotations. The classifier was reported to diagnose cytomegalovirus status with high specificity and sensitivity in both the original and validation cohorts. When HLA alleles, especially DR and DQ, strongly co-occurred, attributing TCR associations to individual alleles was difficult. According to the authors, the approach could potentially be generalized to other disease states and immunological phenotypes. Some IMGT-functional V segments, including TRBV6-2 and TRBV6-3, could not be distinguished by the 87-base-pair reads and were therefore excluded. Roughly uniform sequencing depth across donors was assumed in presence/absence analyses, although this assumption may not hold. In a later analysis, most CMV-associated TCR beta chains were found to appear HLA-restricted, with HLA associations seemingly driven largely by CMV exposure. A cluster of highly shared sequence variants was judged likely to be a technical artifact of the sequencing pipeline. A further reported finding was that TCR beta sequences accurately predicted the HLA-A and HLA-B alleles for most subjects in the first cohort. Because counts were too low, more than 15 rarely observed V segments, including chromosome 9 orphons, were excluded from the earlier analysis of under 650 of the donors. Most TCR sequences were seen in very few donors, while some public TCRs were found in many individuals. HLA typing was unavailable for some donors at each locus, so association tests used only the typed subset. Compared with the roughly 710-donor mean, donors in an Asian-associated ancestry cluster had fewer N-insertions in productive TCRs, according to a later genetic analysis. A later analysis reported that several top co-occurrence clusters appeared linked to parvovirus B19, influenza, CMV and Epstein-Barr virus. V-gene and J-gene trimming of TCR beta chains was associated with a missense DCLRE1C variant in a later genetic analysis, and the association was replicated in an independent cohort. According to a later analysis, TCR association rates differed among HLA loci, with DRB1 alleles showing the most associated TCRs and HLA-C alleles showing the fewest. In a later analysis, HLA-associated TCR beta chains were found to be more clonally expanded and to have lower generation probabilities than equally common non-associated chains. Specific HLA alleles were associated with roughly 16,000 TCR beta sequences at a false discovery rate of 0.05 in a later analysis.

To prepare the library, the immunoSEQ multiplex PCR assay was applied. A mixture of 60 forward primers for TCR Vbeta segments and 13 reverse primers for TCR Jbeta segments was used in the multiplex PCR. Amplification of the CDR3 region of rearranged TCR beta genes was performed with a multiplex PCR assay on genomic DNA. The amplified TCR beta libraries were sequenced on the Illumina HiSeq System as 87-base-pair reads. As for the authors' bioinformatics: A later analysis tallied 75 million to 95 million unique TCR beta chains across the 610 or so repertoires, and around 12 million of those chains were shared by two or more donors. A nearest-neighbor algorithm error-corrected the raw reads and collapsed the reads into unique sequences, merging closely related sequences to remove PCR and sequencing errors. Alignment of CDR3 sequences to IMGT reference sequences was used to assign V, D and J gene segments. For a sequence to be retained, a match of at least six nucleotides was required to both a V gene segment and a J gene segment. Rearrangements were classified as productive when the CDR3 lacked stop codons and remained in frame with V and J, and all other rearrangements were classified as non-productive. CDR3 was defined by IMGT convention, running from the second conserved V-encoded cysteine to the conserved J-encoded phenylalanine. The earlier analysis of 550 to 650 of the donors excluded any sequence lacking an unambiguous match to a single V gene segment. An earlier analysis of 587 of the donors called V segments functional above 56.7% productive rearrangements and segregating when the between-donor standard deviation exceeded 5%. A statistical classification framework was developed to diagnose cytomegalovirus status using the catalog of TCR beta chain sequences. A later analysis assigned V and J genes by comparing TCR nucleotide sequences with IMGT/GENE-DB human TR gene sequences. Using the TCRdist pipeline, a later analysis assigned CDR3 sequences along with most-parsimonious VDJ recombination scenarios. In a later analysis, each TCR beta chain was defined by its CDR3 amino acid sequence together with its V-gene family, and reads lacking a unique V-gene family were excluded. To address suspected cross-contamination and a sequencing artifact, a later analysis removed around 600 highly shared, low-generation-probability nucleotide sequences. For each public chain, a later analysis derived a clonal expansion index from normalized ranks of inferred template counts within each repertoire. A later analysis computed generation probabilities with a VDJ recombination model fitted to out-of-frame rearrangements, and checked the results against IGoR. A later analysis scored TCR-TCR, TCR-HLA and TCR-CMV co-occurrence with hypergeometric tests, applying a repertoire-size bias correction to TCR pairs. To estimate false discovery rates, a later analysis permuted the HLA or CMV assignments 20 times. In a later analysis, co-occurring TCRs were grouped with DBSCAN, and TCRdist sequence similarity was added when clustering was performed within HLA-allele-positive subsets. For co-occurrence clustering, repertoires with fewer than 30,000 or more than 120,000 public chains were excluded, along with a handful of repertoires with anomalous nucleotide sharing. TCRdb's version of the immuneACCESS table is confined to in-frame rearrangements and falls short of the full clone set. An unresolved V gene accounts for under half of the shortfall where checked; the remainder is of unknown origin. V and J calls and clone size come straight from that table; D and trimming were deduced from the DNA. In all, the sample holds 150,000 to 200,000 clones, and roughly 87% of those were seen once. The leading ten clones occupy about 1.6% of the sample.

In this chain, TRBV10-2 is recombined with TRBJ2-7; TRBD1 lines up with 11 middle nucleotides. The clonotype was recovered from a man aged 45-60 years in good health and CMV-seronegative. The sequenced sample consisted of PBMCs. The sequenced DNA is TGCGCCAGCAGTGAGTTGGGGACAGGGGGGAACGAGCAGTACTTC. Its protein reads: CASSELGTGGNEQYF.